These 6 T cell receptor beta chains were sequenced from one sample in a study of blood T cell repertoires in COVID-19. The repertoire was sequenced with immunoSEQ multiplex PCR; TCRdb's copy has only in-frame clones and lacks some. The sample contains tens of thousands of clones, approximately 83% of which appear only once. Sequencing was performed on peripheral blood. The receptors derive from a woman in her 70s with acute or convalescent COVID-19.

This chain joins TRBV7-3 and TRBJ2-1, with TRBD2 as a possible D gene (6 bases). Trimming took 3 bases from V and 6 from J, leaving 15 bases between them. CDR3 length: 15 residues. The germline CDR1 and CDR2 sequences are SGHTA and FQGTGA. The CDR3 DNA is TGTGCCAGCAGCTTGGGGGGATCATTGGTCAATGAGCAGTTCTTC. Amino acids: CASSLGGSLVNEQFF.

The chain links TRBV5-5 to TRBJ1-5, with 7 bases identical to TRBD1. With 0 bases clipped from V and 4 bases from J, the junction kept 4 bases outside the gene matches. Per germline, CDR1 SGHKS and CDR2 YYEKEE (reference sequence). The CDR3 is 15 residues long. Written as DNA, the CDR3 is TGTGCCAGCAGCTTGGTTGGACAGGAGAATCAGCCCCAGCATTTT. Its translation: CASSLVGQENQPQHF.

The chain recombines TRBV10-3 with TRBJ2-7; TRBD1 is a possible D gene (5 bases). Germline CDR1 reads ENHRY; CDR2 reads SYGVKD. This CDR3 is built from 15 residues. Trimming removed 0 bases from V and 4 bases from J, with 13 bases in between. CDR3 DNA: TGTGCCATCAGTGAGTCTAGGGGCCGTGGGTACGAGCAGTACTTC. Translated, it gives CAISESRGRGYEQYF.

This chain links TRBV6-5 with TRBJ1-1; 7 bases match TRBD1. Germline values: CDR1 MNHEY, CDR2 SVGAGI. CDR3 length: 12 residues. J gave up 4 bases and V 6 bases, and 2 bases lay outside the gene matches. The CDR3, as DNA: TGTGCCAGCAGCAGGGGGTTCACTGAAGCTTTCTTT. Protein product: CASSRGFTEAFF.

The rearrangement joins TRBV21-1 to TRBJ2-1; the table names TRBD2, a call not compared with the DNA. TRBV21-1 is noted as a pseudogene. This CDR3 spans 13 amino acids. CDR3 in DNA: TGTGCCAGCAGCAACAGGACTTACAATGAGCAGTTCTTC. Translation gives CASSNRTYNEQFF.

The chain employs TRBV2 and TRBJ1-5; unclear D gene. The V and J ends lost 2 bases and 1 base respectively, with 3 bases between them. This CDR3 region has 13 residues. The germline gives CDR1 SNHLY, CDR2 FYNNEI. The CDR3 DNA reads TGTGCCAGCAGTGAACAAAGCAATCAGCCCCAGCATTTT. Translated, it gives CASSEQSNQPQHF.